One sample yielded the 9 T cell receptor beta chains listed below, sequenced in a study of sequential checkpoint blockade in melanoma. Data came from immunoSEQ multiplex PCR; TCRdb stores just in-frame clones and leaves some out. The table records approximately 6,200 clones, nearly 90% of them present only once. The treatment: randomized to nivolumab then ipilimumab (arm A) or the reverse (arm B). The specimen comprised CD8+ T cells sorted from blood (inferred from file names), sampled from a patient given nivolumab and ipilimumab in sequence. These receptors came from a human donor with melanoma.

This chain links TRBV4-3 with TRBJ2-7; weak D call: TRBD2 (6 bases). Germline values: CDR1 LGHNA, CDR2 YSLEER. The CDR3 has 15 residues. V lost 3 bases, J lost 2 bases, and 14 bases lay in between. The DNA of the CDR3 is TGCGCCAGCAGCCAGGGCGGGACTGCTACCTACGAGCAGTACTTC. Encoded protein: CASSQGGTATYEQYF.

CDR3 sequence: CASSPGGLGSEQYF. The DNA for the CDR3 is TGTGCCAGCAGCCCAGGAGGACTAGGGAGCGAGCAGTACTTC. The chain links TRBV11-1 to TRBJ2-7; 7 bases line up with TRBD2. Germline V lookup: CDR1 SGHAT, CDR2 FQDESV (reference sequence). The CDR3 contains 14 residues. Trimming took 5 bases from V and 6 from J; bases not matched to a gene: 10.

V is TRBV19 and J is TRBJ2-1; 7 bases map to TRBD2. CDR1 is LNHDA, CDR2 SQIVND, per germline (reference sequence). Trimming at V came to 10 bases and at J to 1 base, leaving 10 bases not matched to a gene. There are 15 residues in the CDR3. CDR3 nucleotide sequence: TGTGCCACCGTCAACCTAGCGGTGTCCTACAATGAGCAGTTCTTC. Residues: CATVNLAVSYNEQFF.

The V call is TRBV28, the J call TRBJ1-5; 8 bases match TRBD1. The CDR3 consists of 15 residues. V gave up 0 bases and J gave up 3 bases; unmatched junction bases: 1. Germline loops: CDR1 MDHEN, CDR2 SYDVKM. CDR3 coding DNA: TGTGCCAGCAGTTTATGGACAGGGGTCAATCAGCCCCAGCATTTT. Translating gives CASSLWTGVNQPQHF.

In its sample, this clone was seen once. This chain connects TRBV27 to TRBJ2-2; TRBD1 agrees at 11 bases. Per the germline V gene, CDR1 is MNHEY and CDR2 is SMNVEV (reference sequence). The CDR3 covers 14 residues. Trimming took 5 bases from V and 6 from J; bases not matched to a gene: 2. The CDR3 reads CASSPGQGAGELFF. For the CDR3, the DNA is TGTGCCAGCAGTCCGGGACAGGGGGCCGGGGAGCTGTTTTTT.

V is TRBV9 and J is TRBJ2-1; D possibly corresponds to TRBD1 (6 bases). Deletions cut 7 bases from V and 2 bases from J, with 10 bases between. Germline V gene sequence: CDR1 SGDLS, CDR2 YYNGEE. This CDR3 region has 13 residues. CDR3 amino acids: CASATGTYNEQFF. CDR3 DNA sequence: TGTGCCAGCGCAACAGGGACCTACAATGAGCAGTTCTTC.

The chain combines TRBV18 with TRBJ2-1; D uncertain. Between the trimmed V and J ends, which lost 3 bases and 5 bases, there was a span of 11 bases. Per the germline V gene, CDR1 is KGHSH and CDR2 is LQKENI. The CDR3 contains 14 residues. CDR3: CASSPGLSDNEQFF. CDR3 nucleotide sequence: TGTGCCAGCTCACCGGGCCTGTCCGACAATGAGCAGTTCTTC.

The chain combines TRBV7-9 with TRBJ2-1; maybe TRBD1 (5 bases). V dropped 10 bases and J dropped 6 bases, with 13 bases sitting between them. Looked up from germline, CDR1 is SEHNR and CDR2 is FQNEAQ (reference sequence). The CDR3 is 12 amino acids. CDR3 coding DNA: TGTGCCACCAGGCAGGGTCTCAATGAGCAGTTCTTC. The encoded protein is CATRQGLNEQFF.

This chain uses TRBV5-1 with TRBJ2-1; 10 positions agree with TRBD2. Germline CDR1 SGHRS, CDR2 YFSETQ. CDR3 length equals 16 residues. V shed 0 bases and J 5 bases; nucleotides not matched to a gene: 5. CDR3: CASSLDPGLANNEQFF. The CDR3, as DNA: TGCGCCAGCAGCTTGGATCCGGGACTAGCGAACAATGAGCAGTTCTTC.